The 31 T cell receptor beta chains below were found in one sample sequenced in a study of T cells in tumors after PD-1 blockade. Here immunoSEQ multiplex PCR was the method, and the copy in TCRdb shows in-frame clones only, minus some. The sample has more than 40,000 clones, 65% to 85% seen once; the top ten hold roughly 4%. The sequenced sample was PBMCs, obtained before anti-PD-1 treatment. The receptor set was obtained from a human donor with basal cell carcinoma.

On this clone itself: One end of the junction is discordant with germline, which a read error may explain. The CDR3 nucleotides are TGCGCCAGCAGCTTGTCGTGGGGGACTAAGTATGGCTACACCTTC. Protein sequence: CASSLSWGTKYGYTF. The chain employs TRBV5-1 and TRBJ1-2; TRBD1 is a possible D gene (5 bases). Germline V gene data show CDR1 as SGHRS and CDR2 as YFSETQ. The CDR3 is 15 amino acids.

The V gene is TRBV28, the J gene TRBJ2-6, with D uncertain. CDR1 and CDR2 (germline): MDHEN, SYDVKM. The CDR3 sequence is 16 residues long. V was clipped by 5 bases and J by 0 bases, with 11 bases between them. CDR3 nucleotides: TGTGCCAGCAGTCTTATCGGCAGCTCTGGGGCCAACGTCCTGACTTTC. Translated: CASSLIGSSGANVLTF. Using reference TRBV28 and TRBJ2-6 for the parts outside the CDR3, the full variable domain is DVKVTQSSRYLVKRTGEKVFLECVQDMDHENMFWYRQDPGLGLRLIYFSYDVKMKEKGDIPEGYSVSREKKERFSLILESASTNQTSMYLCASSLIGSSGANVLTFGAGSRLTVL.

The chain joins TRBV5-8 to TRBJ2-3; 11 nucleotides line up with TRBD1. The V gene end was trimmed by 3 bases and the J gene end by 2 bases; junction bases not matched to a gene: 5. The CDR3 extends over 16 amino acids. The germline V gene encodes CDR1 SGHTS and CDR2 YDEGEE. The CDR3 DNA reads as TGTGCCAGCAGCTCCGGACAGGGGGCAGACACAGATACGCAGTATTTT. It is translated as CASSSGQGADTDTQYF.

This clone was recorded a few times. The chain joins TRBV27 to TRBJ1-4; 7 bases are shared with TRBD1. Germline-derived CDR1 and CDR2 are MNHEY and SMNVEV (reference sequence). The length of the CDR3 is 18 residues. V dropped 1 base and J dropped 7; count of bases not matched to a gene: 15. The CDR3 DNA reads TGTGCCAGCAGTTTATTCCGCCCACTGGAGGGGGACAGTGAAAAACTGTTTTTT. Its translation: CASSLFRPLEGDSEKLFF. Full variable domain (remainder filled in from reference TRBV27 and TRBJ1-4): EAQVTQNPRYLITVTGKKLTVTCSQNMNHEYMSWYRQDPGLGLRQIYYSMNVEVTDKGDVPEGYKVSRKEKRNFPLILESPSPNQTSLYFCASSLFRPLEGDSEKLFFGSGTQLSVL.

The chain carries TRBV2 and TRBJ2-3, with 11 bases that match TRBD2. CDR3 length equals 16 residues. Trimming removed 3 bases from V and 3 bases from J; junction bases left unmatched: 5. Germline values: CDR1 SNHLY, CDR2 FYNNEI. CDR3 protein: CASSDPLAGDTDTQYF. DNA of the CDR3: TGTGCCAGCAGTGACCCACTAGCGGGGGATACAGATACGCAGTATTTT.

This chain joins TRBV7-2 and TRBJ2-1, with TRBD2 identical over 7 bases. The CDR3 extends over 15 amino acids. Germline V gene data show CDR1 as SGHTA and CDR2 as FQGNSA. V lost 2 bases, J lost 3 bases, and 4 bases stayed unmatched. CDR3 amino acids: CASSLLAGLYNEQFF. The CDR3 region has the DNA TGTGCCAGCAGCTTATTAGCGGGCCTCTACAATGAGCAGTTCTTC.

The chain is built from TRBV7-9 and TRBJ1-6; 7 bases map to TRBD1. There are 15 residues in the CDR3. The germline V gene has CDR1 SEHNR and CDR2 FQNEAQ (reference sequence). Trimming took 6 bases from V and 6 from J; bases not matched to a gene: 8. In DNA form, the CDR3 reads TGTGCCAGCAGTCCCCCGGGACAGCTTAATTCACCCCTCCACTTT. Protein: CASSPPGQLNSPLHF. Together with reference TRBV7-9 and TRBJ1-6, the CDR3 gives the full variable domain: DTGVSQNPRHKITKRGQNVTFRCDPISEHNRLYWYRQTLGQGPEFLTYFQNEAQLEKSRLLSDRFSAERPKGSFSTLEIQRTEQGDSAMYLCASSPPGQLNSPLHFGNGTRLTVT.

The chain links TRBV30 to TRBJ2-2, with 8 nucleotides matching TRBD1. The germline V gene encodes CDR1 GTSNPN and CDR2 SVGIG (reference sequence). The CDR3 consists of 12 residues. The junction had 2 bases not matched to a gene; V was cut back by 4 bases and J by 7 bases. This chain's CDR3 is CAWNRGSGELFF. The CDR3 DNA follows: TGTGCCTGGAACAGGGGGAGCGGGGAGCTGTTTTTT.

The V and J genes are TRBV20-1 and TRBJ1-2; no clear D gene. The germline V and J ends were trimmed by 5 bases and 3 bases, with 7 bases remaining between them. This CDR3 region has 11 residues. CDR1 is DFQATT, CDR2 SNEGSKA, per germline (reference sequence). The CDR3 nucleotides read TGCAGTGCTGCGGGTGACTATGGCTACACCTTC. Protein sequence: CSAAGDYGYTF.

The J gene is TRBJ2-7, the V gene TRBV6-5; D gene uncertain. Per the germline V gene, CDR1 is MNHEY and CDR2 is SVGAGI. Trimming pared 8 bases from V and 1 base from J, leaving 12 bases between. CDR3 size: 13 residues. In DNA form, the CDR3 reads TGTGCCAGCCGGGTCCTCGGGTCCTACGAGCAGTACTTC. Protein sequence: CASRVLGSYEQYF.

V is TRBV5-1 and J is TRBJ2-7, with D possibly matching TRBD2 (5 bases). V was cut by 5 bases and J by 0 bases, with 9 bases left in between. The CDR3 is 13 amino acids. Germline V gene lookup returns CDR1 SGHRS and CDR2 YFSETQ. The CDR3 here is CASRWETSYEQYF. The CDR3 DNA reads as TGCGCCAGCAGATGGGAGACCTCCTACGAGCAGTACTTC.

The genes are TRBV28 and TRBJ1-5; D perhaps matches TRBD1 (5 bases). V was cut by 0 bases and J by 8 bases, with 8 bases left in between. The CDR3 runs to 13 residues. Germline loops: CDR1 MDHEN, CDR2 SYDVKM. CDR3 sequence: CASSLWEGKPQHF. The DNA for the CDR3 is TGTGCCAGCAGTTTATGGGAGGGGAAGCCCCAGCATTTT.

A few counts support this clone. The rearrangement uses TRBV10-2 and TRBJ2-3; no firm D call. The CDR3 is 14 amino acids. The germline V and J ends were trimmed by 0 bases and 6 bases, with 10 bases remaining between them. Germline loops: CDR1 WSHSY, CDR2 SAAADI. DNA of the CDR3: TGCGCCAGCAGTGAGTCGAATGGCTTTGATACGCAGTATTTT. It codes for CASSESNGFDTQYF.

The chain joins TRBV19 to TRBJ1-4; 10 nucleotides align to TRBD1. The trim removed 9 bases at V and 7 bases at J, leaving 5 bases unmatched. The CDR3 consists of 13 residues. Per the germline V gene, CDR1 is LNHDA and CDR2 is SQIVND (reference sequence). CDR3 coding DNA: TGTGCCAGCGACAGGGGGCGAAGTGAAAAACTGTTTTTT. This codes for CASDRGRSEKLFF.

This chain connects TRBV29-1 to TRBJ1-5; the D is unclear. This CDR3 is 13 amino acids long. Germline V gene data show CDR1 as SQVTM and CDR2 as ANQGSEA. V dropped 6 bases and J dropped 0 bases, with 9 bases sitting between them. The CDR3 nucleotides are TGCAGCGTCGAGGTGGATAGCAATCAGCCCCAGCATTTT. It specifies CSVEVDSNQPQHF.

V usage is TRBV4-2 and J usage is TRBJ1-2, with D possibly TRBD1 on 5 matching bases. Deletions cut 3 bases from V and 5 bases from J, with 19 bases between. CDR1 LGHNA and CDR2 YNFKEQ come from the germline V gene. The CDR3 loop spans 16 amino acids. CDR3 DNA: TGTGCCAGCAGCCAGCCGGCGGGCGGGGGATTTTATGGCTACACCTTC. This encodes CASSQPAGGGFYGYTF.

The chain is built from TRBV30 and TRBJ2-5; maybe TRBD2 (7 bases). Germline V gene sequence: CDR1 GTSNPN, CDR2 SVGIG (reference sequence). The CDR3 loop spans 11 amino acids. The V and J ends lost 0 bases and 13 bases respectively, with 12 bases between them. This chain's CDR3 is CAWSVRGASYF. The CDR3 DNA sequence: TGTGCCTGGAGTGTACGGGGGGCATCGTACTTC. Variable domain in full (rest from reference TRBV30 and TRBJ2-5): SQTIHQWPATLVQPVGSPLSLECTVEGTSNPNLYWYRQAAGRGLQLLFYSVGIGQISSEVPQNLSASRPQDRQFILSSKKLLLSDSGFYLCAWSVRGASYFGPGTRLLVL.

V and J are TRBV27 and TRBJ2-7; TRBD2 matches 7 bases. CDR3 length equals 16 residues. Germline loops: CDR1 MNHEY, CDR2 SMNVEV (reference sequence). Germline trimming cut 4 bases from V and 3 bases from J; bases unmatched to any gene: 12. The CDR3 DNA sequence: TGTGCCAGCAGTTGGGTTTCGGGGGGTGCCCGCTACGAGCAGTACTTC. Translated: CASSWVSGGARYEQYF.

The chain recombines TRBV21-1 with TRBJ1-5. TRBV21-1 is an annotated pseudogene. CDR3 length: 18 residues. CDR3 amino acids: CASSKRVPLWYSNQPQHF. CDR3 nucleotide sequence: TGTGCCAGCAGCAAGAGGGTTCCTCTATGGTATAGCAATCAGCCCCAGCATTTT.

This chain joins TRBV3-1 (or the pseudogene TRBV3-2) and TRBJ2-2; maybe TRBD2 (6 bases). The CDR3 spans 16 residues. The V end was cut by 2 bases, the J end by 2 bases, with 12 bases between. Germline values: CDR1 LGHDT, CDR2 YNNKEL (reference sequence). This CDR3 is CASSQPGGTNTGELFF. Written as DNA, the CDR3 is TGTGCCAGCAGCCAACCCGGGGGAACTAACACCGGGGAGCTGTTTTTT.

V usage is TRBV6-2 or TRBV6-3 and J usage is TRBJ2-7; D might be TRBD1 (5 bases). Germline assignment: CDR1 MNHEY and CDR2 SVGEGT. V was trimmed by 5 bases and J by 4 bases, leaving 21 bases between them. The CDR3 is made up of 16 amino acids. CDR3 nucleotide sequence: TGTGCCAGCAGTCTCAACAGACAGCGACCCATTTACGAGCAGTACTTC. It codes for CASSLNRQRPIYEQYF.

V gene TRBV7-9 combines with J gene TRBJ2-6; TRBD1 or TRBD2 may be the D gene (5 bases each). The CDR3 runs 16 residues. V lost 4 bases to trimming and J lost 0 bases, with 10 bases between them. Germline loops: CDR1 SEHNR, CDR2 FQNEAQ (reference sequence). CDR3 amino acids: CASSSGRNSGANVLTF. CDR3 bases: TGTGCCAGCAGCTCGGGACGGAACTCTGGGGCCAACGTCCTGACTTTC.

This clone was seen only once. The V call is TRBV28, the J call TRBJ1-2; no reliable D call. This CDR3 spans 12 amino acids. Trimming left V 4 bases short and J 7 bases short, with 10 bases between. The germline V gene has CDR1 MDHEN and CDR2 SYDVKM. Written as DNA, the CDR3 is TGTGCCAGCAGTTCCGGGAGGGCTGGCTACACCTTC. This sequence encodes CASSSGRAGYTF.

J is TRBJ2-3 and V is TRBV12-5, with D possibly being TRBD1 or TRBD2 (5 bases each). CDR3 size: 14 residues. Per germline, CDR1 LGHNT and CDR2 FRNRAP. V lost 7 bases and J 2 bases, leaving 13 bases between the germline ends. As DNA, the CDR3 is TGTGCTAGTGCGACAGCGGATACCACAGATACGCAGTATTTT. It encodes CASATADTTDTQYF.

The rearrangement uses TRBV19 and TRBJ1-5; the D is unclear. V was pared by 7 bases and J by 4 bases, with 17 bases between. The CDR3 has 15 residues. Germline values: CDR1 LNHDA, CDR2 SQIVND (reference sequence). CDR3 residues: CASTINGRMNQPQHF. The CDR3 DNA sequence: TGTGCCAGTACTATTAACGGACGTATGAATCAGCCCCAGCATTTT.

V and J are TRBV5-5 and TRBJ2-5; D is unclear. The CDR3 runs 12 residues. Germline V lookup: CDR1 SGHKS, CDR2 YYEKEE (reference sequence). Trimming shortened V by 4 bases and J by 4 bases, and 8 bases separated the two germline ends. CDR3 sequence reads: CASSPWLETQYF. The CDR3 DNA sequence: TGTGCCAGCAGCCCTTGGTTAGAGACCCAGTACTTC.

The gene calls are TRBV12-3 or TRBV12-4 and TRBJ2-4; TRBD1 matches 10 bases. The CDR3 covers 12 residues. V dropped 9 bases and J dropped 7; count of bases not matched to a gene: 3. CDR3 DNA: TGTGCCAGTTCGGGACAGGGGAACATTCAGTACTTC. It is translated as CASSGQGNIQYF.

The chain combines TRBV12-3 or TRBV12-4 with TRBJ2-1; 9 positions match TRBD2. Trimming at V came to 9 bases and at J to 4 bases, leaving 4 bases not matched to a gene. The CDR3 covers 13 residues. The CDR3 DNA is TGTGCCAGTAGCGGGGGTTTGTACAATGAGCAGTTCTTC. Encoded protein: CASSGGLYNEQFF.

The V and J genes are TRBV28 and TRBJ1-1, with D hard to call. V shed 4 bases and J shed 5 bases, with 14 bases lying between them. Germline CDR1 is MDHEN and CDR2 is SYDVKM. CDR3 length equals 14 residues. The DNA for the CDR3 is TGTGCCAGCAGTTCCACTGGACGGAGGACTGAAGCTTTCTTT. It encodes CASSSTGRRTEAFF.

This rearrangement joins TRBV19 to TRBJ1-2; tentative D call: TRBD1 (6 bases). The germline V gene encodes CDR1 LNHDA and CDR2 SQIVND (reference sequence). The CDR3 has 13 residues. Deletions cut 0 bases from V and 7 bases from J, with 9 bases between. This CDR3 is CASSIERGSGYTF. As DNA, the CDR3 is TGTGCCAGTAGTATAGAGAGGGGGAGTGGCTACACCTTC.

This chain uses TRBV2 with TRBJ1-4; D gene uncertain. The V and J ends lost 2 bases and 5 bases respectively, with 9 bases between them. The germline CDR1 and CDR2 sequences are SNHLY and FYNNEI. The CDR3 is 14 amino acids. The CDR3 DNA is TGTGCCAGCAGTGAAAAGGGAAGAAATGAAAAACTGTTTTTT. Residues: CASSEKGRNEKLFF.